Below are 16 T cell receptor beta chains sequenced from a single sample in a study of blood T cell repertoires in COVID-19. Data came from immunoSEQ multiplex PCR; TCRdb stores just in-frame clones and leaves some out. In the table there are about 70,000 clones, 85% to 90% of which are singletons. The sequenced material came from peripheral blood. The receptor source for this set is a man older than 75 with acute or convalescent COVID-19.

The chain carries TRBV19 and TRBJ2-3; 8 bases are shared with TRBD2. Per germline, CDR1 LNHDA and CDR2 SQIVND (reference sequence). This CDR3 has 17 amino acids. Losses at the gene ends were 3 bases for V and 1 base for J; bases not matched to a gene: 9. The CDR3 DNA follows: TGTGCCAGTAGTATTAGAACTAGCGGCTACCGCACAGATACGCAGTATTTT. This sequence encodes CASSIRTSGYRTDTQYF.

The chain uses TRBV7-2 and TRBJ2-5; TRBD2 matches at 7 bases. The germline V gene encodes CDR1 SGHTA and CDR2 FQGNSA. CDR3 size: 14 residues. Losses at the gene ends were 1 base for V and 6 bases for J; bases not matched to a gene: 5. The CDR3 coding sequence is TGTGCCAGCAGCTTAGGGGCTAGCGGAAAGACCCAGTACTTC. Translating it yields CASSLGASGKTQYF.

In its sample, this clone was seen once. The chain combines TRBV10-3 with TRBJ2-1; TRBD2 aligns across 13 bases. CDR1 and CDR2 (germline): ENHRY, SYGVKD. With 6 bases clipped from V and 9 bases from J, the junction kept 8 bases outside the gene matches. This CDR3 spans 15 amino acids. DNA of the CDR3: TGTGCCATCAGGGAGACTAGCGGGAGGATCGGTGAGCAGTTCTTC. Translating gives CAIRETSGRIGEQFF.

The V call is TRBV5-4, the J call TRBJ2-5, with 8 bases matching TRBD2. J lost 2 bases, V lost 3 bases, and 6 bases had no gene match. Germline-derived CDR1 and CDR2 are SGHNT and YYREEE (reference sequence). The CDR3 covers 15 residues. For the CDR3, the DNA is TGTGCCAGCAGCTCCAAAGGCGGGAGGCAAGAGACCCAGTACTTC. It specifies CASSSKGGRQETQYF.

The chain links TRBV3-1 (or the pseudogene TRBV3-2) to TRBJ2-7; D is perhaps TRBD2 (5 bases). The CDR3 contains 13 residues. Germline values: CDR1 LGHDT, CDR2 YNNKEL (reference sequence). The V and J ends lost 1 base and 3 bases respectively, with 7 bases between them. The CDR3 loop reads CASSQGAGYEQYF. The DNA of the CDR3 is TGTGCCAGCAGCCAAGGGGCGGGCTACGAGCAGTACTTC.

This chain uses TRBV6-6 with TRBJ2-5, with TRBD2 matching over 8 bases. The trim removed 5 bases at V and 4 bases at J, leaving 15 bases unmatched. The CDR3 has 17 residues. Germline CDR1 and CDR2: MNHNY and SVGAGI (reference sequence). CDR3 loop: CASSRQGGAGGGETQYF. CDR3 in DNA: TGTGCCAGCAGTCGACAAGGGGGGGCGGGAGGCGGAGAGACCCAGTACTTC.

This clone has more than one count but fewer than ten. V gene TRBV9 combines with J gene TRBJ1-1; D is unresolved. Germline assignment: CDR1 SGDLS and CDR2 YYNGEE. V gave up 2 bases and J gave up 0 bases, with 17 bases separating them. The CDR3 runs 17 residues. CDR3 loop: CASSVAERAAMNTEAFF. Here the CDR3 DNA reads TGTGCCAGCAGCGTTGCGGAGAGAGCCGCGATGAACACTGAAGCTTTCTTT.

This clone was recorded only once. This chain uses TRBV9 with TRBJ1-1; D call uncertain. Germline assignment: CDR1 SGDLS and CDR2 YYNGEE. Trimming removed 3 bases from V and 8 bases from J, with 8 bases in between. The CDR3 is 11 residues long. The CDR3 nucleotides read TGTGCCAGCAGCGATGGCCGAGAAGCTTTCTTT. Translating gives CASSDGREAFF. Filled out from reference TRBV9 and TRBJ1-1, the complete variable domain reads DSGVTQTPKHLITATGQRVTLRCSPRSGDLSVYWYQQSLDQGLQFLIQYYNGEERAKGNILERFSAQQFPDLHSELNLSSLELGDSALYFCASSDGREAFFGQGTRLTVV.

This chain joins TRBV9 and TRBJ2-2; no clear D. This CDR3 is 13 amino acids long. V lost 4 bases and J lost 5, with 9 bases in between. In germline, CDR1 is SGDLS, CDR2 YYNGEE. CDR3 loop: CASSPQQTGELFF. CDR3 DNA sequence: TGTGCCAGCAGCCCCCAACAGACCGGGGAGCTGTTTTTT.

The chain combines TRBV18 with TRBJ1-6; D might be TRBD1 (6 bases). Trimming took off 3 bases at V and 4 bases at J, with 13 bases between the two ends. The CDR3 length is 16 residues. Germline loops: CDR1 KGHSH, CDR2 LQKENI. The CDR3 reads CASSPDSRGYNSPLHF. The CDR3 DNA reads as TGTGCCAGCTCACCGGACAGTCGGGGATATAATTCACCCCTCCACTTT.

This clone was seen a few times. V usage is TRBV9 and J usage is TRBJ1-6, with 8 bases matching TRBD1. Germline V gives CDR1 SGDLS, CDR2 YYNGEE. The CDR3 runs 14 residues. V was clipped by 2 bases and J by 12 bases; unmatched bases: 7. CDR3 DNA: TGTGCCAGCAGCGTGGGGGACAGGTGGCGACCCCTCCACTTT. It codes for CASSVGDRWRPLHF.

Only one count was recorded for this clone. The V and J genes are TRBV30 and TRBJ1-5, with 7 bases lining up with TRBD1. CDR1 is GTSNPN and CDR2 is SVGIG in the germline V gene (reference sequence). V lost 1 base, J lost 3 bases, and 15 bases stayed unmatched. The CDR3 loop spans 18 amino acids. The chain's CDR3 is CAWSEVRYGTGANQPQHF. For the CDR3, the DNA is TGTGCCTGGAGTGAGGTCAGGTACGGTACAGGGGCCAATCAGCCCCAGCATTTT. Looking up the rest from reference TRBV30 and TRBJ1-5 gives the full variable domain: SQTIHQWPATLVQPVGSPLSLECTVEGTSNPNLYWYRQAAGRGLQLLFYSVGIGQISSEVPQNLSASRPQDRQFILSSKKLLLSDSGFYLCAWSEVRYGTGANQPQHFGDGTRLSIL.

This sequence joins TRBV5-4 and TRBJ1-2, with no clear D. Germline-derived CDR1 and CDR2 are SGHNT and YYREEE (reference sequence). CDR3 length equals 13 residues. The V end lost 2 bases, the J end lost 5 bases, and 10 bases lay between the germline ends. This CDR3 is CASSLPGNYGYTF. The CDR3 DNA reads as TGTGCCAGCAGCTTACCGGGGAATTATGGCTACACCTTC.

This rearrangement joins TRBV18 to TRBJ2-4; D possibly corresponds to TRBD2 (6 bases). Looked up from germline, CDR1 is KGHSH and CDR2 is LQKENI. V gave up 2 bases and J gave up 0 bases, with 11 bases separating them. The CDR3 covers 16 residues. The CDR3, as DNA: TGTGCCAGCTCACCAGGGCCGGGGGAAGCCAAAAACATTCAGTACTTC. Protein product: CASSPGPGEAKNIQYF.

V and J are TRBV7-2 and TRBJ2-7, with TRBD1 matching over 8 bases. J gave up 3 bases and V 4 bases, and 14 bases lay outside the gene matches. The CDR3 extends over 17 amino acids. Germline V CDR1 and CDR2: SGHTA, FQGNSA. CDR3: CASSSAPAGTGGYEQYF. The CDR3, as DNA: TGTGCCAGCAGCTCCGCCCCCGCCGGGACAGGAGGCTACGAGCAGTACTTC. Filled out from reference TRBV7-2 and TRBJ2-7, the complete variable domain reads GAGVSQSPSNKVTEKGKDVELRCDPISGHTALYWYRQSLGQGLEFLIYFQGNSAPDKSGLPSDRFSAERTGGSVSTLTIQRTQQEDSAVYLCASSSAPAGTGGYEQYFGPGTRLTVT.

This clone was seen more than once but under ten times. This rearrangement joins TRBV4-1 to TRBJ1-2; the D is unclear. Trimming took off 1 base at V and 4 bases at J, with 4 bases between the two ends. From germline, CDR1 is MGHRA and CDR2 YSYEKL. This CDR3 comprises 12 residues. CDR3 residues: CASSQASYGYTF. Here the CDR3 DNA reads TGCGCCAGCAGCCAAGCTTCCTATGGCTACACCTTC.